These T cell receptor beta chains were read from a single sample in a study of T cell responses to AZD1222 COVID-19 vaccine. This table comes from immunoSEQ multiplex PCR, and its TCRdb copy is limited to in-frame clones, with some not included. The sample has roughly 130,000 clones, approximately 85% seen once. The sample consisted of peripheral blood, taken on day 0 of AZD1222 vaccination. These receptors were obtained from an adult in good health. CDR3s include the opening cysteine and the closing phenylalanine or tryptophan. The D gene is left open where the match is weak.

v_call	j_call	d_call	cdr3_aa
TRBV12-3/TRBV12-4	TRBJ2-1	NA	CAIRGQGSDEQFF
TRBV3-1/TRBV3-2	TRBJ2-7	NA	CASSQATPDPYEQYF
TRBV19	TRBJ2-3	NA	CASSLGVADTQYF
TRBV25-1	TRBJ1-4	NA	CASRPDRASEKLFF
TRBV18	TRBJ1-4	NA	CASSTLRGATNEKLFF
TRBV3-1/TRBV3-2	TRBJ2-5	TRBD1	CASSQGTAGETQYF
TRBV7-9	TRBJ2-4	NA	CASSLSFQGQGKNIQYF
TRBV27	TRBJ2-7	TRBD1	CASSPQGASYEQYF
TRBV5-4	TRBJ2-2	NA	CASSLLGAQPYTGELFF
TRBV7-9	TRBJ1-4	NA	CASSRDTSVEKLFF
TRBV2	TRBJ2-2	NA	CASSRTNTGELFF
TRBV10-2	TRBJ1-2	NA	CASSESGRNYGYTF
TRBV3-1/TRBV3-2	TRBJ1-5	NA	CASSRGANQPQHF